This is a list of T cell receptor beta chains from one sample in a study of cytomegalovirus exposure and HLA in healthy donors. Generated by immunoSEQ multiplex PCR, the TCRdb table keeps only in-frame clones and is missing some. The sample yields 90,000 to 140,000 clones, 69% seen once. Specimen: PBMCs. The source is a man younger than 40 in good health and CMV-seronegative. Each CDR3 is given with its conserved first and last residue. D genes are given only for firm matches. Rows may omit the clone size; those that give it use once, few, many or a size class.

D gene	clone size	V gene	J gene	CDR3 DNA	CDR3 protein
.	.	TRBV6-5	TRBJ2-7	TGTGCCAGCAGTTACTCGACCCAGGGTCCCCACGAGCAGTACTTC	CASSYSTQGPHEQYF
TRBD2	.	TRBV5-4	TRBJ2-7	TGTGCCAGCAGCCAAGCGGGATCCTCCTACGAGCAGTACTTC	CASSQAGSSYEQYF
.	once	TRBV27	TRBJ2-2	TGTGCCAGCAGCCTTTTTTCAGGGTCCGGGGAGCTGTTTTTT	CASSLFSGSGELFF
TRBD1	.	TRBV6-5	TRBJ2-3	TGTGCCAGCAGGCCGGGACAGGGGAGGTCAGATACGCAGTATTTT	CASRPGQGRSDTQYF
.	once	TRBV5-1	TRBJ2-2	TGCGCCAGCGCCTTGCCCAACTCGGAGCTGTTTTTT	CASALPNSELFF
TRBD2	.	TRBV4-2	TRBJ2-2	TGTGCCAGCAGCCAAGAAACTAGCGGGAGAACCGGGGAGCTGTTTTTT	CASSQETSGRTGELFF
TRBD1	.	TRBV6-5	TRBJ2-7	TGTGCCAGCAGTCCGCGGACAGGATTCTACGAGCAGTACTTC	CASSPRTGFYEQYF
.	.	TRBV13	TRBJ2-3	TGTGCCAGCAGCTTTCCAAGCGGAGATACAGATACGCAGTATTTT	CASSFPSGDTDTQYF
TRBD2	.	TRBV5-1	TRBJ2-1	TGCGCCAGCAGCTTAACCCCGGGACTAGCAGGCCTGGGCTCCTACAATGAGCAGTTCTTC	CASSLTPGLAGLGSYNEQFF
TRBD2	.	TRBV19	TRBJ2-1	TGTGCCAGTAGTGTCCCCAGCGGCGGGAGTGGGAATGAGCAGTTCTTC	CASSVPSGGSGNEQFF
TRBD1	.	TRBV2	TRBJ2-5	TGTGCCCGGGGTACCGGGACAGGGGGCCAAGAGACCCAGTACTTC	CARGTGTGGQETQYF
TRBD2	.	TRBV28	TRBJ2-1	TGTGCCAGCAGAAGCCCGGGACTAGCGGGACACAATGAGCAGTTCTTC	CASRSPGLAGHNEQFF
.	.	TRBV4-3	TRBJ2-4	TGCGCCAGCAGCCAAGATTCCGGGGACATTCAGTACTTC	CASSQDSGDIQYF
TRBD1	.	TRBV7-9	TRBJ2-1	TGTGCCAGCAGCTTATCCCGACAGGGACGCAATGAGCAGTTCTTC	CASSLSRQGRNEQFF
TRBD1	once	TRBV7-2	TRBJ1-2	TGTGCCAGCAGCCCGGCCGGGACAGGGGTCGTGGGTGGCTACACCTTC	CASSPAGTGVVGGYTF
.	.	TRBV18	TRBJ1-2	TGTGCCAGCTCGCTCGAGGCAATTAACTATGGCTACACCTTC	CASSLEAINYGYTF
TRBD1	.	TRBV29-1	TRBJ1-1	TGCAGCGTTGTAACAGGGGGAGCTTTCTTT	CSVVTGGAFF
.	.	TRBV28	TRBJ2-2	TGTGCCAGCAGCGGCGGGGAGCTGTTTTTT	CASSGGELFF
TRBD1	once	TRBV5-1	TRBJ1-2	TGCGCCAGCAGCAGAATGGACAGGGGGTATGGCTACACCTTC	CASSRMDRGYGYTF
.	.	TRBV28	TRBJ2-7	TGTGCCAGCACCTACAGGGACGAGCAGTACTTC	CASTYRDEQYF
.	.	TRBV11-3	TRBJ1-2	TGTGCCAGCAGCCCTGGACAGAACCTCTATGGCTACACCTTC	CASSPGQNLYGYTF
TRBD1	.	TRBV7-9	TRBJ1-1	TGTGCCAGCAGCCCACAGACAGGGATCGCCACTGAAGCTTTCTTT	CASSPQTGIATEAFF
TRBD1	few	TRBV7-6	TRBJ2-4	TGTGCCAGCAGCCCCGAGGTCCCGGGACAGGCCCCGATAACCAAAAACATTCAGTACTTC	CASSPEVPGQAPITKNIQYF
TRBD1	.	TRBV27	TRBJ2-7	TGTGCCAGCAGTTTTGGTGACAGGGGCTACGAGCAGTACTTC	CASSFGDRGYEQYF
TRBD1	once	TRBV4-2	TRBJ2-2	TGTGCCAGCAGCCAAGGACAGGGTGGCACCGGGGAGCTGTTTTTT	CASSQGQGGTGELFF
.	.	TRBV6-6	TRBJ1-1	TGTGCCAGCGGCAGGGCAGGATACACTGAAGCTTTCTTT	CASGRAGYTEAFF
.	.	TRBV9	TRBJ2-2	TGTGCCAGCAGCGTAGAAACCGGAGGGACCGGGGAGCTGTTTTTT	CASSVETGGTGELFF
.	.	TRBV5-1	TRBJ2-1	TGCGCCAGCAGCTTAGCGGAGAGCTCCTACAATGAGCAGTTCTTC	CASSLAESSYNEQFF
.	.	TRBV11-1	TRBJ1-6	TGTGCCAGCAGCTCACTGGACTCAGCCCTCCACTTT	CASSSLDSALHF
.	few	TRBV6-5	TRBJ1-3	TGTGCCAGCACCCCCTCGGCAGGTCGAGACACCATATATTTT	CASTPSAGRDTIYF
TRBD2	few	TRBV5-5	TRBJ2-7	TGTGCCAGCAGCTTGTCTGCGGGAGGCGCGTACTACGAGCAGTACTTC	CASSLSAGGAYYEQYF
.	.	TRBV4-3	TRBJ2-3	TGCGCCAGCAGCCAGGTTGACGGAGGACTATTCCCAGATACGCAGTATTTT	CASSQVDGGLFPDTQYF
TRBD2	few	TRBV7-8	TRBJ2-7	TGTGCCAGCAGCTTGGGGCGGGGGGGCGAGCAGTACTTC	CASSLGRGGEQYF
.	.	TRBV25-1	TRBJ2-3	TGTGCCAGCAGTGAATCCCGAGGACTCACCACAGATACGCAGTATTTT	CASSESRGLTTDTQYF
TRBD1	.	TRBV29-1	TRBJ1-2	TGCAGCGTGGAGTCGGACAGGCTCCTGAATGGCTACACCTTC	CSVESDRLLNGYTF
TRBD1	few	TRBV19	TRBJ2-7	TGTGCCAGTAGAGAGGACAGGGAAGCCTCCTACGAGCAGTACTTC	CASREDREASYEQYF
TRBD2	.	TRBV6-1	TRBJ2-5	TGTGCCAGCAGCCGGACTAGCGGGGTGGGAGAGACCCAGTACTTC	CASSRTSGVGETQYF
TRBD2	few	TRBV5-1	TRBJ2-1	TGCGCCAGCAGCTTTACTAGCGGGGGGGACAATGAGCAGTTCTTC	CASSFTSGGDNEQFF
TRBD2	.	TRBV7-2	TRBJ2-1	TGTGCCAGCAGCGTTTTAGCGGGACGTTCCTACAATGAGCAGTTCTTC	CASSVLAGRSYNEQFF
TRBD1	few	TRBV11-2	TRBJ1-1	TGTGCCAGCAGCTTTGGGACAGGGGGAAGGACTGAAGCTTTCTTT	CASSFGTGGRTEAFF